The 32 T cell receptor beta chains listed next were all sequenced from one sample in a study of vaccination and CD4 T cells after COVID-19. At the Johns Hopkins FTIC core, DNA taken from cultured CD4+ T cells was sequenced by way of the Oncomine TCR Beta short-read assay. TCRdb ran MiXCR on the PCR reads and lists one entry per CDR3 protein. The sample records 10,000 to 15,000 distinct CDR3 sequences, over 60% being singletons. Treatment of the sample: roughly 11-day PBMC culture with coronavirus spike peptide pools or control peptides (ViraFEST assay). Their antigens remain unidentified. The specimen sequenced was CD4+ T cells from blood, cultured in vitro. Receptors were obtained from a human donor who had recovered from COVID-19.

This clonotype was observed once. One junction end does not reproduce the germline sequence, and a read error may be involved. The chain combines TRBV6-4 with TRBJ2-1, with D maybe TRBD2 (6 bases). The CDR3 runs to 15 residues. Germline V lookup: CDR1 MRHNA, CDR2 SNTAGT. Here the CDR3 reads CTSSDSAGSYNEQFF. CDR3 DNA: TGTACCAGCAGTGACTCAGCGGGCTCCTACAATGAGCAGTTCTTC.

This chain uses TRBV5-1 with TRBJ1-4; D is ambiguous. Germline V gene data show CDR1 as SGHRS and CDR2 as YFSETQ. Trimming removed 0 bases from V and 5 bases from J, with 5 bases in between. CDR3 size: 13 residues. DNA for the CDR3: TGCGCCAGCAGCTTGGGCCAGAATGAAAAACTGTTTTTT. It codes for CASSLGQNEKLFF.

There are a few counts of this clonotype. The genes are TRBV20-1 and TRBJ1-1; D gene ambiguous. With 0 bases removed from V and 4 bases from J, the gap between germline ends came to 12 bases. Germline CDR1 is DFQATT and CDR2 is SNEGSKA (reference sequence). This CDR3 contains 14 residues. DNA of the CDR3: TGCAGTGCTAGAGATTCCGGGGTGGGCACTGAAGCTTTCTTT. The encoded protein is CSARDSGVGTEAFF.

This sequence joins TRBV7-2 and TRBJ1-2; D might be TRBD1 (6 bases). V lost 4 bases, J lost 7 bases, and 16 bases lay in between. Germline CDR1 reads SGHTA; CDR2 reads FQGNSA. The CDR3 runs 14 residues. The CDR3 loop reads CASSSEQGMAGYTF. For the CDR3, the DNA is TGTGCCAGCAGCTCAGAACAGGGAATGGCTGGCTACACCTTC.

The chain combines TRBV6-1 with TRBJ1-2, with TRBD1 matching over 7 bases. The CDR3 spans 15 residues. Trimming at V came to 5 bases and at J to 2 bases, leaving 8 bases not matched to a gene. The germline gives CDR1 MNHNS, CDR2 SASEGT. CDR3 sequence reads: CASSPIDRANYGYTF. The CDR3 DNA follows: TGTGCCAGCAGTCCTATTGACAGGGCGAACTATGGCTACACCTTC.

Within the sample, this clonotype is medium-sized (0.01 to 0.1%). The chain carries TRBV20-1 and TRBJ1-2; TRBD1 matches at 8 bases. This CDR3 is built from 12 residues. With 4 bases clipped from V and 5 bases from J, the junction kept 3 bases outside the gene matches. Per germline, CDR1 DFQATT and CDR2 SNEGSKA (reference sequence). The CDR3 here is CSATTGVYGYTF. The CDR3 bases are TGCAGTGCTACGACAGGGGTGTATGGCTACACCTTC.

The chain has TRBV6-1 and TRBJ1-1; D call uncertain. Looked up from germline, CDR1 is MNHNS and CDR2 is SASEGT. This CDR3 comprises 11 residues. Trimming removed 10 bases from V and 3 bases from J, with 9 bases in between. The CDR3 sequence: CANGRDTEAFF. The CDR3 DNA reads as TGTGCCAACGGGAGGGACACTGAAGCTTTCTTT.

This chain joins TRBV7-3 and TRBJ2-5, with 8 nucleotides matching TRBD1. Germline assignment: CDR1 SGHTA and CDR2 FQGTGA. The trim removed 5 bases at V and 2 bases at J, leaving 1 base unmatched. The CDR3 sequence is 13 residues long. The CDR3 bases are TGTGCCAGCAGCAGACAGGGGCAAGAGACCCAGTACTTC. Translating gives CASSRQGQETQYF.

Here the CDR3 reads CASSPAGIGTDTQYF. The DNA of the CDR3 is TGTGCCAGCAGCCCCGCTGGGATAGGGACAGATACGCAGTATTTT. V is TRBV9 and J is TRBJ2-3; D remains ambiguous. V shed 4 bases and J shed 3 bases, with 15 bases lying between them. This CDR3 has 15 amino acids. CDR1 and CDR2 from the germline V gene are SGDLS and YYNGEE.

The chain employs TRBV7-2 and TRBJ2-5; D may be TRBD1 or TRBD2 (5 bases each). In germline, CDR1 is SGHTA, CDR2 FQGNSA. V was shortened by 5 bases and J by 6 bases, with 19 bases between the two germline ends. This CDR3 comprises 15 residues. Here the CDR3 DNA reads TGTGCCAGCAGCCCTGGAGTATGGGGGATAAAGACCCAGTACTTC. Its protein is CASSPGVWGIKTQYF.

The chain links TRBV25-1 to TRBJ1-4; the D gene is possibly TRBD1 (5 bases). This CDR3 has 16 amino acids. The ends were cut back, 8 bases at V and 8 bases at J, with 24 bases in the middle. CDR1 and CDR2 from the germline V gene are MGHDK and SYGVNS. CDR3 residues: CASARRGLTLGEKLFF. The CDR3 region has the DNA TGTGCCAGCGCGAGAAGGGGATTAACGTTGGGGGAAAAACTGTTTTTT.

The rearrangement joins TRBV5-1 to TRBJ2-3; tentatively, D is TRBD1 (5 bases). V was cut by 7 bases and J by 3 bases, with 18 bases left in between. The CDR3 has 15 residues. Germline loops: CDR1 SGHRS, CDR2 YFSETQ. CDR3 coding DNA: TGCGCCAGCTCACAGGCGGTGACTGGAACAGATACGCAGTATTTT. This codes for CASSQAVTGTDTQYF.

This clonotype was observed once. The chain is built from TRBV7-2 and TRBJ2-3, with TRBD2 matching over 7 bases. The CDR3 covers 16 residues. V shed 5 bases and J 3 bases; nucleotides not matched to a gene: 11. CDR1 and CDR2 (germline): SGHTA, FQGNSA. Here the CDR3 reads CASSRSEGGVTDTQYF. The CDR3 DNA follows: TGTGCCAGCAGCCGAAGTGAGGGAGGGGTGACAGATACGCAGTATTTT.

The rearrangement uses TRBV20-1 and TRBJ2-3; TRBD2 is a possible D gene (5 bases). Germline V CDR1 and CDR2: DFQATT, SNEGSKA (reference sequence). The V and J ends lost 3 bases and 6 bases respectively, with 10 bases between them. CDR3 size: 12 residues. The CDR3 loop is CSARESGDTQYF. The DNA of the CDR3 is TGCAGTGCTAGGGAATCGGGGGATACGCAGTATTTT.

The chain uses TRBV5-1 and TRBJ1-2, with 10 nucleotides matching TRBD1. The CDR3 is 17 amino acids. Germline V gives CDR1 SGHRS, CDR2 YFSETQ. Unmatched junction bases numbered 8, after V lost 0 bases and J lost 3 bases. The CDR3 DNA reads as TGCGCCAGCAGCTTGGGGGACAGGGGCTCCTCGGACTATGGCTACACCTTC. Translated: CASSLGDRGSSDYGYTF.

The chain has TRBV6-4 and TRBJ1-2; D unclear. The germline V gene encodes CDR1 MRHNA and CDR2 SNTAGT. The CDR3 totals 15 residues. V dropped 5 bases and J dropped 7 bases, with 20 bases sitting between them. In DNA, the CDR3 is TGTGCCAGCAGTAACCGTTCGGGGTTGGGCTCTGGCTACACCTTC. As protein: CASSNRSGLGSGYTF.

This clonotype was seen a single time. V and J are TRBV4-3 and TRBJ2-7; 10 bases are a match to TRBD2. The junction had 3 bases not matched to a gene; V was cut back by 1 base and J by 3 bases. The V gene's germline CDR1 is LGHNA and CDR2 YSLEER. This CDR3 is built from 15 residues. CDR3 in amino acids: CASSQGLAGVYEQYF. The CDR3, as DNA: TGCGCCAGCAGCCAAGGCCTAGCGGGAGTCTACGAGCAGTACTTC.

V is TRBV12-3 or TRBV12-4 and J is TRBJ1-1; TRBD1 aligns across 10 bases. The CDR3 consists of 13 residues. V gave up 4 bases and J gave up 11 bases; unmatched junction bases: 7. DNA of the CDR3: TGTGCCAGCAGTTCGGACAGGGGGGTCTTCGCTTTCTTT. Encoded protein: CASSSDRGVFAFF.

The chain joins TRBV7-6 to TRBJ1-4; 9 bases are a match to TRBD1. The CDR3 consists of 15 residues. The ends lost 6 bases at V and 4 bases at J; junction bases unmatched: 6. Germline assignment: CDR1 SGHVS and CDR2 FNYEAQ. The CDR3 loop is CASSQTGGDNEKLFF. CDR3 DNA sequence: TGTGCCAGCAGTCAAACAGGGGGCGATAATGAAAAACTGTTTTTT.

This chain connects TRBV6-1 to TRBJ1-2; TRBD1 agrees at 7 bases. Germline assignment: CDR1 MNHNS and CDR2 SASEGT. Losses at the gene ends were 5 bases for V and 6 bases for J; bases not matched to a gene: 6. This CDR3 region has 13 residues. DNA for the CDR3: TGTGCCAGCAGTAACAGGGGAGTCCATGGCTACACCTTC. This codes for CASSNRGVHGYTF.

CDR3 protein: CASSWSTGGGNEQFF. The CDR3 nucleotides read TGTGCCAGCAGTTGGTCGACAGGGGGCGGGAATGAGCAGTTCTTC. The gene calls are TRBV27 and TRBJ2-1; TRBD1 agrees at 10 bases. The germline CDR1 and CDR2 sequences are MNHEY and SMNVEV (reference sequence). The CDR3 contains 15 residues. Trimming removed 4 bases from V and 7 bases from J; junction bases left unmatched: 7.

Note on this clonotype: One end of the junction does not line up with germline, which may come from a read error. The chain uses TRBV2 and TRBJ1-1; weak D call: TRBD1 (5 bases). Germline values: CDR1 SNHLY, CDR2 FYNNEI. CDR3 length: 13 amino acids. DNA for the CDR3: TGTGCCAGCAGTTTAGACAGAGCCACTGTAGCTTTCTTT. Encoded protein: CASSLDRATVAFF. Together with reference TRBV2 and TRBJ1-1, the CDR3 gives the full variable domain: EPEVTQTPSHQVTQMGQEVILRCVPISNHLYFYWYRQILGQKVEFLVSFYNNEISEKSEIFDDQFSVERPDGSNFTLKIRSTKLEDSAMYFCASSLDRATVAFFGQGTRLTVV.

The rearrangement uses TRBV12-3 or TRBV12-4 and TRBJ2-2, with 8 bases aligning to TRBD2. V dropped 6 bases and J dropped 6; count of bases not matched to a gene: 6. This CDR3 comprises 14 residues. CDR3 protein: CASSKLSGAGELFF. CDR3 nucleotide sequence: TGTGCCAGCAGCAAGCTTAGCGGGGCCGGGGAGCTGTTTTTT.

This clonotype is labeled as medium-sized. V usage is TRBV20-1 and J usage is TRBJ1-2; TRBD1 is a possible D gene (6 bases). Deletions cut 3 bases from V and 4 bases from J, with 15 bases between. The CDR3 runs to 14 residues. The V gene's germline CDR1 is DFQATT and CDR2 SNEGSKA (reference sequence). CDR3 region: CSARKGGVGYGYTF. CDR3 coding DNA: TGCAGTGCTAGGAAAGGGGGGGTAGGCTATGGCTACACCTTC.

The rearrangement joins TRBV6-5 to TRBJ1-2; possible D gene TRBD1, 6 bases. Germline V gene lookup returns CDR1 MNHEY and CDR2 SVGAGI. The CDR3 contains 16 residues. V was clipped by 0 bases and J by 6 bases, with 17 bases between them. The CDR3 here is CASSYSLSGGANGYTF. The CDR3 DNA is TGTGCCAGCAGTTACTCGCTTAGTGGGGGCGCAAATGGCTACACCTTC.

Here the CDR3 DNA reads TGCAGTGCTAGAGACCCGAGAATGGGGGGCGCACAGTACTTC. Translation: CSARDPRMGGAQYF. The chain combines TRBV20-1 with TRBJ2-7; either TRBD1 or TRBD2 may supply D (6 bases each). Trimming removed 0 bases at V and 10 bases at J, with 19 bases between. The germline CDR1 and CDR2 sequences are DFQATT and SNEGSKA (reference sequence). This CDR3 has 14 residues.

This chain uses TRBV5-1 with TRBJ2-2, with no clear D. The CDR3 is 12 residues long. CDR1 and CDR2 from the germline V gene are SGHRS and YFSETQ. V was pared by 0 bases and J by 9 bases, with 6 bases between. The CDR3, as DNA: TGCGCCAGCAGCTTGGCGGCCCGGGAGCTGTTTTTT. Translation: CASSLAARELFF. Full variable domain (outside the CDR3, taken from reference TRBV5-1 and TRBJ2-2): KAGVTQTPRYLIKTRGQQVTLSCSPISGHRSVSWYQQTPGQGLQFLFEYFSETQRNKGNFPGRFSGRQFSNSRSEMNVSTLELGDSALYLCASSLAARELFFGEGSRLTVL.

This clonotype was observed once. CDR3 bases: TGTGCCAGCAGTTTACAACCTGGACAGGGTCTAGGAGGCTACACCTTC. It yields the protein CASSLQPGQGLGGYTF. This chain joins TRBV28 and TRBJ1-2, with 8 bases matching TRBD1. The CDR3 sequence is 16 residues long. Germline CDR1 and CDR2: MDHEN and SYDVKM. The V and J ends lost 2 bases and 8 bases, in that order; junction bases with no gene match: 13.

V usage is TRBV7-9 and J usage is TRBJ1-2; 7 bases match TRBD1. V was clipped by 8 bases and J by 7 bases; unmatched bases: 16. Germline V gene data show CDR1 as SEHNR and CDR2 as FQNEAQ (reference sequence). This CDR3 is built from 15 residues. CDR3 protein: CASRKQGGESPGYTF. The CDR3 DNA follows: TGTGCCAGCCGAAAGCAGGGGGGCGAATCCCCTGGCTACACCTTC.

This clonotype appeared a single time. The J gene is TRBJ1-6, the V gene TRBV28, with TRBD1 identical over 9 bases. The V gene's germline CDR1 is MDHEN and CDR2 SYDVKM. V trimming: 2 bases; J trimming: 6 bases; junction bases outside the gene matches: 5. CDR3 size: 16 residues. The CDR3 DNA follows: TGTGCCAGCAGTTTACCGACAGGGGGAGGTAATTCACCCCTCCACTTT. This sequence encodes CASSLPTGGGNSPLHF.

V usage is TRBV7-2 and J usage is TRBJ1-2; 9 bases are shared with TRBD1. CDR1 is SGHTA and CDR2 is FQGNSA in the germline V gene. Unmatched junction bases numbered 2, after V lost 1 base and J lost 5 bases. The CDR3 extends over 14 amino acids. CDR3 loop: CASSLGGQGYGYTF. The CDR3 nucleotides are TGTGCCAGCAGCTTAGGGGGACAGGGTTATGGCTACACCTTC.

This chain joins TRBV20-1 and TRBJ1-6; 7 bases line up with TRBD1. The CDR3 spans 16 residues. Germline loops: CDR1 DFQATT, CDR2 SNEGSKA (reference sequence). V lost 6 bases and J lost 10; bases outside the gene matches: 18. CDR3 loop: CSANDRGTGDRSPLHF. CDR3 nucleotides: TGCAGTGCAAACGACCGTGGCACAGGGGATAGGTCACCCCTCCACTTT.